This T cell receptor (beta chain) emerged from a study of T cells after yellow fever vaccination. Findings of the study overall: Clonotypes found in both CD4 and CD8 compartments made up a small share. Most clones from primary vaccination resurfaced after the booster (nearly 97% CD4, less than 90% CD8). Repertoires sorted by FACS could include abundant clonotypes that are contaminants from the bulk population.

This clonotype appeared many times. The antigen is undetermined. Template-switching 5'RACE yielded the TCR cDNA; a universal primer site and UMIs were added in the process. TCRdb reprocessed the 5' RACE reads with MiXCR, giving one entry per CDR3 protein. Found here are some 300,000 distinct CDR3 sequences, around 4% of them singletons; the top ten hold about 25%. The germline CDR1 and CDR2 sequences are SGHRS and YFSETQ. The germline V and J ends were trimmed by 4 bases and 2 bases, with 16 bases remaining between them. The CDR3 loop spans 16 amino acids. The sequence was obtained from a man aged 18 to 30 who received the YFV17D yellow fever vaccine. The material was PBMCs, obtained on the day of the yellow fever booster vaccination. This chain uses TRBV5-1 with TRBJ2-1; no reliable D call. The CDR3 DNA reads TGCGCCAGCAGCCGCCATCGGTCCCCCCCCTACAATGAGCAGTTCTTC. The encoded protein is CASSRHRSPPYNEQFF.